This T cell receptor beta chain was recorded in a study of identical twins. TCRdb passed the 5' RACE reads through MiXCR, listing each CDR3 protein once. The table has about 920,000 distinct CDR3 sequences, around 12% seen once; the top ten hold around 1.5%. The CDR3 is 15 residues long. Per the germline V gene, CDR1 is SGHAT and CDR2 is FQNNGV. Trimming pared 4 bases from V and 5 bases from J, leaving 17 bases between. The same data also went into a second study, on yellow fever vaccine responses in identical twins.

The rearrangement uses TRBV11-2 and TRBJ2-5; D gene uncertain. Sample: PBMCs. The sequence was obtained from a woman aged 18-29 years in good health. CDR3 sequence: CASSSLLVVTETQYF. CDR3 DNA: TGTGCCAGCAGCTCACTTCTAGTAGTCACGGAGACCCAGTACTTC.